Below are 13 T cell receptor beta chains sequenced from a single sample in a study of blood T cell repertoires in COVID-19. The table came from immunoSEQ multiplex PCR; TCRdb's copy has only in-frame clones and leaves some out. The table has about 64,000 clones, 75% to 85% seen once. The sequenced sample was peripheral blood. The receptors derive from a human donor in a cohort sampled during active COVID-19.

This chain links TRBV5-1 with TRBJ2-7; 7 nucleotides match TRBD1. CDR1 and CDR2 (germline): SGHRS, YFSETQ. CDR3 length equals 14 residues. V lost 6 bases and J lost 7; bases outside the gene matches: 13. In DNA, the CDR3 is TGCGCCAGCACCATGACAGGGAGAGAAACTGAGCAGTACTTC. Protein: CASTMTGRETEQYF.

The genes are TRBV7-9 and TRBJ1-2; a possible D gene is TRBD1 (5 bases). The germline CDR1 and CDR2 sequences are SEHNR and FQNEAQ (reference sequence). The CDR3 consists of 13 residues. Trimming shortened V by 4 bases and J by 8 bases, and 14 bases separated the two germline ends. The CDR3 here is CASSYGGTVGYTF. CDR3 nucleotide sequence: TGTGCCAGCAGCTACGGGGGTACGGTCGGCTACACCTTC.

The chain has TRBV7-9 and TRBJ1-4; a weak D match, TRBD1 (6 bases). Per the germline V gene, CDR1 is SEHNR and CDR2 is FQNEAQ (reference sequence). The V gene lost 4 bases and the J gene lost 4 bases, with 10 bases spanning the gap. The CDR3 loop spans 14 amino acids. The CDR3: CASSSGQSNEKLFF. The DNA for the CDR3 is TGTGCCAGCAGCTCCGGACAGAGTAATGAAAAACTGTTTTTT. The whole variable domain, filled in from reference TRBV7-9 and TRBJ1-4, reads DTGVSQNPRHKITKRGQNVTFRCDPISEHNRLYWYRQTLGQGPEFLTYFQNEAQLEKSRLLSDRFSAERPKGSFSTLEIQRTEQGDSAMYLCASSSGQSNEKLFFGSGTQLSVL.

The chain employs TRBV5-1 and TRBJ2-3; 7 bases are shared with TRBD2. Germline loops: CDR1 SGHRS, CDR2 YFSETQ. CDR3 length: 18 residues. V shed 1 base, J shed 6 bases, and the junction held 17 bases outside the gene matches. The CDR3 coding sequence is TGCGCCAGCAGCTTGCCCCGCTGGGAGCGGGAAAAAGGGGATACGCAGTATTTT. It yields the protein CASSLPRWEREKGDTQYF.

The sample holds one count of this clone. The chain has TRBV18 and TRBJ1-2; 10 bases are a match to TRBD1. Germline CDR1 is KGHSH and CDR2 is LQKENI. The CDR3 is 14 residues long. The trim removed 1 base at V and 6 bases at J, leaving 2 bases unmatched. This chain's CDR3 is CASSPLDRGHGYTF. Here the CDR3 DNA reads TGTGCCAGCTCACCACTCGACAGGGGGCATGGCTACACCTTC. Variable domain in full (rest from reference TRBV18 and TRBJ1-2): NAGVMQNPRHLVRRRGQEARLRCSPMKGHSHVYWYRQLPEEGLKFMVYLQKENIIDESGMPKERFSAEFPKEGPSILRIQQVVRGDSAAYFCASSPLDRGHGYTFGSGTRLTVV.

A single count supports this clone. The V gene is TRBV27, the J gene TRBJ2-7; 10 bases agree with TRBD1. Germline loops: CDR1 MNHEY, CDR2 SMNVEV (reference sequence). The CDR3 consists of 15 residues. J was trimmed by 4 bases and V by 6 bases; bases with no gene match: 9. CDR3 loop: CASRSPGQGPYEQYF. CDR3 coding DNA: TGTGCCAGCAGATCCCCGGGACAGGGGCCATACGAGCAGTACTTC.

The chain employs TRBV7-7 and TRBJ2-2; tentatively, D is TRBD1 (5 bases). The CDR3 loop spans 16 amino acids. CDR1 and CDR2 from the germline V gene are SSHAT and FNYEAQ (reference sequence). V was trimmed by 1 base and J by 3 bases, leaving 12 bases between them. The CDR3 region is CASSLGYDSYTGELFF. CDR3 DNA sequence: TGTGCCAGCAGCTTAGGTTATGACAGCTACACCGGGGAGCTGTTTTTT.

This chain links TRBV11-3 with TRBJ2-3; 8 bases line up with TRBD2. J gave up 5 bases and V 1 base, and 5 bases lay outside the gene matches. The CDR3 totals 15 residues. Germline lookup yields CDR1 SGHNT and CDR2 YENEEA. The CDR3 loop reads CASSLGGGPGDTQYF. As DNA, the CDR3 is TGTGCCAGCAGCTTAGGCGGGGGGCCGGGAGATACGCAGTATTTT.

The chain is built from TRBV27 and TRBJ1-1; D might be TRBD1 (5 bases). The CDR3 has 14 residues. CDR1 MNHEY and CDR2 SMNVEV come from the germline V gene (reference sequence). Trimming left V 5 bases short and J 9 bases short, with 19 bases between. CDR3: CASSRSGYERKAFF. In DNA, the CDR3 is TGTGCCAGCAGTCGATCAGGGTATGAGCGTAAAGCTTTCTTT.

The gene calls are TRBV15 and TRBJ2-3; 11 nucleotides line up with TRBD2. Germline CDR1 reads LNHNV; CDR2 reads YYDKDF (reference sequence). The junction had 8 bases not matched to a gene; V was cut back by 3 bases and J by 6 bases. There are 16 residues in the CDR3. The CDR3 DNA follows: TGTGCCACCAGCAGGTCCGGGACTAGCGGAGCGGATACGCAGTATTTT. Amino acids: CATSRSGTSGADTQYF.

V gene TRBV5-6 combines with J gene TRBJ1-5, with D unresolved. Trimming shortened V by 0 bases and J by 6 bases, and 10 bases separated the two germline ends. This CDR3 is 14 amino acids long. Germline values: CDR1 SGHDT, CDR2 YYEEEE. The CDR3 protein is CASSLASGVQPQHF. The CDR3 nucleotides read TGTGCCAGCAGCTTGGCCAGCGGGGTTCAGCCCCAGCATTTT.

The chain couples TRBV6-6 to TRBJ2-2; D uncertain. The V gene's germline CDR1 is MNHNY and CDR2 SVGAGI (reference sequence). The V end was cut by 2 bases, the J end by 2 bases, with 6 bases between. This CDR3 is 14 amino acids long. Here the CDR3 DNA reads TGTGCCAGCAGTTACGGGCGAAACACCGGGGAGCTGTTTTTT. As protein: CASSYGRNTGELFF.

Written as DNA, the CDR3 is TGTGCCAGCAGCAAGGGGGGATATGTGCATCAAGAGCGGTACGTC. This encodes CASSKGGYVHQERYV. This chain links TRBV21-1 with TRBJ2-7; the D call TRBD2 from the table was never checked on the DNA. TRBV21-1 is noted as a pseudogene. The length of the CDR3 is 15 residues.